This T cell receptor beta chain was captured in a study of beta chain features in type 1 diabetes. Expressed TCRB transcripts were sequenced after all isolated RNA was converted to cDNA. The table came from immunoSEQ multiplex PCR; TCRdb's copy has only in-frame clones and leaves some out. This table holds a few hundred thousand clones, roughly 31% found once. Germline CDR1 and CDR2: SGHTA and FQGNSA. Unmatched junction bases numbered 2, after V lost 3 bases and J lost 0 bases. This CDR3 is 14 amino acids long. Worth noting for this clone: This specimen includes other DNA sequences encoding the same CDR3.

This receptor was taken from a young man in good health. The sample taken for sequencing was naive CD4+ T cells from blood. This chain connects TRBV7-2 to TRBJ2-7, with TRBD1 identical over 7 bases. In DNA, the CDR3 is TGTGCCAGCAGCTTGGACAGGTTCTCCTACGAGCAGTACTTC. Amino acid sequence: CASSLDRFSYEQYF.